These 14 T cell receptor beta chains came from one sample sequenced in a study of T cell repertoires in cytomegalovirus infection (dated by TCRdb to between 2018 and 2021). Their antigens are not known. Interpreted using the paper, the treatment or condition label stands for: in vitro stimulation with specific CMV peptide epitopes to enrich CMV-specific T cells. The instrument was an Illumina HiSeq 1500. The raw public reads went through TCRdb reprocessing: fastp at Q25, MiXCR clone calling, in-frame beta chains kept. When rows share a CDR3 protein, they turn into one entry using the most common DNA and genes. Counted in this sample were 71,000 or so distinct CDR3 sequences; approximately 22% of them appeared once. The ten largest clonotypes hold about 63% of the sample. The source was CD8+ T cells from cultured PBMCs, collected from culture after CMV antigen stimulation. The receptors here all came from a human donor in good health (CMV status not recorded). Some clones in this sample may be carry-over from other donors' samples.

The rearrangement joins TRBV4-1 to TRBJ2-1; no clear D. There are 15 residues in the CDR3. The V gene's germline CDR1 is MGHRA and CDR2 YSYEKL. Trimming took off 1 base at V and 10 bases at J, with 17 bases between the two ends. CDR3 residues: CASSQVTAIEGEQFF. As DNA, the CDR3 is TGCGCCAGCAGCCAAGTCACGGCCATAGAAGGCGAGCAGTTCTTC.

V and J are TRBV12-3 or TRBV12-4 and TRBJ2-5, with 11 bases aligning to TRBD1. Trimming cost V 8 bases and J 2 bases; bases outside gene matches: 4. The length of the CDR3 is 14 residues. CDR3 protein: CASRTGGLQETQYF. The CDR3 DNA reads as TGTGCCAGCCGGACAGGGGGCCTACAAGAGACCCAGTACTTC.

This chain links TRBV15 with TRBJ2-7, with D possibly TRBD1 on 6 matching bases. Germline-derived CDR1 and CDR2 are LNHNV and YYDKDF (reference sequence). CDR3 length: 16 residues. Trimming left V 3 bases short and J 2 bases short, with 17 bases between. The CDR3 sequence is CATSSVRAGDPYEQYF. The CDR3 DNA follows: TGTGCCACCAGCAGTGTCCGGGCAGGGGACCCCTACGAGCAGTACTTC. Complete variable domain (other parts from reference TRBV15 and TRBJ2-7): DAMVIQNPRYQVTQFGKPVTLSCSQTLNHNVMYWYQQKSSQAPKLLFHYYDKDFNNEADTPDNFQSRRPNTSFCFLDIRSPGLGDTAMYLCATSSVRAGDPYEQYFGPGTRLTVT.

This sequence joins TRBV28 and TRBJ2-7, with 7 bases lining up with TRBD2. CDR1 is MDHEN, CDR2 SYDVKM, per germline. V lost 7 bases and J lost 0; bases outside the gene matches: 6. There are 14 residues in the CDR3. The chain's CDR3 is CASNPSGSSYEQYF. In DNA, the CDR3 is TGTGCCAGCAACCCTAGCGGTAGCTCCTACGAGCAGTACTTC. Drawing the rest from reference TRBV28 and TRBJ2-7, the complete variable domain is DVKVTQSSRYLVKRTGEKVFLECVQDMDHENMFWYRQDPGLGLRLIYFSYDVKMKEKGDIPEGYSVSREKKERFSLILESASTNQTSMYLCASNPSGSSYEQYFGPGTRLTVT.

This chain connects TRBV12-3 or TRBV12-4 to TRBJ1-2; possibly TRBD1 for D (6 bases). CDR3 size: 15 residues. V was shortened by 5 bases and J by 0 bases, with 13 bases between the two germline ends. The CDR3 DNA reads as TGTGCCAGCAGTCAAGGACAGAGAGCTAACTATGGCTACACCTTC. As protein: CASSQGQRANYGYTF.

This clonotype was found a few times. V is TRBV6-2 or TRBV6-3 and J is TRBJ2-1; 10 bases line up with TRBD1. Germline loops: CDR1 MNHEY, CDR2 SVGEGT. CDR3 length: 17 residues. V trimming: 8 bases; J trimming: 8 bases; junction bases outside the gene matches: 18. CDR3 region: CASGSVMYGTGDDEQFF. As DNA, the CDR3 is TGTGCCAGCGGAAGTGTTATGTATGGGACAGGGGACGATGAGCAGTTCTTC.

This clonotype came up a few times. This chain connects TRBV9 to TRBJ2-5; TRBD2 matches 8 bases. This CDR3 contains 16 residues. Germline-derived CDR1 and CDR2 are SGDLS and YYNGEE. J gave up 0 bases and V 3 bases, and 7 bases lay outside the gene matches. The CDR3 loop is CASSASSGGNQETQYF. DNA of the CDR3: TGTGCCAGCAGCGCTTCCTCGGGGGGGAACCAAGAGACCCAGTACTTC.

Many counts were recorded for this clonotype. The chain employs TRBV7-8 and TRBJ2-7; tentatively, D is TRBD1 (5 bases). The V gene's germline CDR1 is SGHVS and CDR2 FQNEAQ. V lost 5 bases, J lost 3 bases, and 14 bases lay in between. There are 14 residues in the CDR3. CDR3 residues: CASSTTDSRYEQYF. The DNA of the CDR3 is TGTGCCAGCAGCACAACTGACAGTCGCTACGAGCAGTACTTC.

The chain links TRBV6-5 to TRBJ1-2, with TRBD1 identical over 7 bases. Germline assignment: CDR1 MNHEY and CDR2 SVGAGI. Trimming took 6 bases from V and 8 from J; bases not matched to a gene: 15. The CDR3 totals 15 residues. The CDR3 reads CASRKPGQSSEGYTF. The CDR3 nucleotides are TGTGCCAGCAGAAAACCGGGACAGTCATCGGAGGGCTACACCTTC.

This clonotype was seen a single time. The chain employs TRBV10-3 and TRBJ1-5, with D possibly being TRBD1 (5 bases). This CDR3 has 17 amino acids. Germline V gene data show CDR1 as ENHRY and CDR2 as SYGVKD. V gave up 4 bases and J gave up 6 bases, with 22 bases separating them. CDR3 sequence: CAISAFQVPRDVQPQHF. CDR3 bases: TGTGCCATCAGTGCCTTTCAGGTTCCCAGGGACGTTCAGCCCCAGCATTTT.

The chain links TRBV27 to TRBJ1-1; TRBD1 might be the D (6 bases). Germline V gives CDR1 MNHEY, CDR2 SMNVEV (reference sequence). Trimming pared 7 bases from V and 5 bases from J, leaving 11 bases between. The CDR3 is 12 amino acids. The CDR3 reads CASKQGNTEAFF. The CDR3, as DNA: TGTGCCAGCAAACAGGGAAATACTGAAGCTTTCTTT.

The J gene is TRBJ2-1, the V gene TRBV6-5; 11 bases are a match to TRBD2. This CDR3 is built from 16 residues. V was clipped by 2 bases and J by 4 bases; unmatched bases: 4. The germline CDR1 and CDR2 sequences are MNHEY and SVGAGI. CDR3 amino acids: CASSYLLAGGYNEQFF. As DNA, the CDR3 is TGTGCCAGCAGTTACCTCCTAGCGGGGGGATACAATGAGCAGTTCTTC.

The chain couples TRBV7-9 to TRBJ1-2; D gene unclear. Deletions cut 6 bases from V and 0 bases from J, with 11 bases between. Germline loops: CDR1 SEHNR, CDR2 FQNEAQ (reference sequence). This CDR3 is built from 14 residues. CDR3 residues: CASSSLGANYGYTF. DNA of the CDR3: TGTGCCAGCAGTTCCCTCGGGGCTAACTATGGCTACACCTTC.

CDR3 sequence: CASSPPKGPSYEQYF. CDR3 nucleotides: TGTGCCAGCTCACCCCCCAAGGGCCCTTCCTACGAGCAGTACTTC. The chain combines TRBV18 with TRBJ2-7; D is uncertain. This CDR3 comprises 15 residues. Germline V gives CDR1 KGHSH, CDR2 LQKENI. Between the trimmed V and J ends, which lost 3 bases and 1 base, there was a span of 13 bases.